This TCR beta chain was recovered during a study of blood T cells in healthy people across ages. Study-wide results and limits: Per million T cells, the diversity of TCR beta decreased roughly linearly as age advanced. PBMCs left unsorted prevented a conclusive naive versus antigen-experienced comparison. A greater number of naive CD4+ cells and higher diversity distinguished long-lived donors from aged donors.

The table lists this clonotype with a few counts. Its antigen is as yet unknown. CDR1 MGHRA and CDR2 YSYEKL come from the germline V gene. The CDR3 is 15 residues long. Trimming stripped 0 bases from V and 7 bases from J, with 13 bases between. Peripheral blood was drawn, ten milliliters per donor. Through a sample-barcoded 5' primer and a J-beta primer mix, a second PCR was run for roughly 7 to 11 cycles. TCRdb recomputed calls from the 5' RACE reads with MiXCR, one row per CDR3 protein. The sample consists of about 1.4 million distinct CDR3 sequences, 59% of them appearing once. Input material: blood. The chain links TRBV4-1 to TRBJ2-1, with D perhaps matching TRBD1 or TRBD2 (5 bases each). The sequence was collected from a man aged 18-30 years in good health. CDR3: CASSQDGGVGNEQFF. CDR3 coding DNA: TGCGCCAGCAGCCAAGATGGGGGAGTTGGGAATGAGCAGTTCTTC.